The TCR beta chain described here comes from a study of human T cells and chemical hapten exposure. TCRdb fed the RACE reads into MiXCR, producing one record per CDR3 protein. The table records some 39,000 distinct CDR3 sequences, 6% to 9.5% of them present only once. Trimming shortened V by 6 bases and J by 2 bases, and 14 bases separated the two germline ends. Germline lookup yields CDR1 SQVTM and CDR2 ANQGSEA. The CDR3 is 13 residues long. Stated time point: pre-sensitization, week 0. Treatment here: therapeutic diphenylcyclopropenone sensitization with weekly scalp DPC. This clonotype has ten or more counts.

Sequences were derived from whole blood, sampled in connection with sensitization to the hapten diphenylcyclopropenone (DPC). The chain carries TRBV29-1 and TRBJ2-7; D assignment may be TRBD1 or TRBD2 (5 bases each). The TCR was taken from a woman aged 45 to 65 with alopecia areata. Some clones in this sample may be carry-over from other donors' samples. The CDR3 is CSVEGPAPYEQYF. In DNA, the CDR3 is TGCAGCGTCGAGGGACCGGCCCCCTACGAGCAGTACTTC.